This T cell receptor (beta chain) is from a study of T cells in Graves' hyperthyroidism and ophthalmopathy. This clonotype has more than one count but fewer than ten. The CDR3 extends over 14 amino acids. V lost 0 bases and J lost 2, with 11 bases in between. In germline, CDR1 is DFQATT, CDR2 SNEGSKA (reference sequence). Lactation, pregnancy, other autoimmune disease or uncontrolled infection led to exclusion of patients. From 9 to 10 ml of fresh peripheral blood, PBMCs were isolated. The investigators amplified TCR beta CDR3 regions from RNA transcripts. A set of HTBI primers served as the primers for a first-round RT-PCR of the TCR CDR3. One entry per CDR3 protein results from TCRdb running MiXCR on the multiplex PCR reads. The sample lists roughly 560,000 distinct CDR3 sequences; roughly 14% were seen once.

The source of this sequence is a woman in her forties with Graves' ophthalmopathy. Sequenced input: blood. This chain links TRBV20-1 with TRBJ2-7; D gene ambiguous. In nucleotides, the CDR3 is TGCAGTGCTAGAGATTTGGGCAAAACCTACGAGCAGTACTTC. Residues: CSARDLGKTYEQYF.